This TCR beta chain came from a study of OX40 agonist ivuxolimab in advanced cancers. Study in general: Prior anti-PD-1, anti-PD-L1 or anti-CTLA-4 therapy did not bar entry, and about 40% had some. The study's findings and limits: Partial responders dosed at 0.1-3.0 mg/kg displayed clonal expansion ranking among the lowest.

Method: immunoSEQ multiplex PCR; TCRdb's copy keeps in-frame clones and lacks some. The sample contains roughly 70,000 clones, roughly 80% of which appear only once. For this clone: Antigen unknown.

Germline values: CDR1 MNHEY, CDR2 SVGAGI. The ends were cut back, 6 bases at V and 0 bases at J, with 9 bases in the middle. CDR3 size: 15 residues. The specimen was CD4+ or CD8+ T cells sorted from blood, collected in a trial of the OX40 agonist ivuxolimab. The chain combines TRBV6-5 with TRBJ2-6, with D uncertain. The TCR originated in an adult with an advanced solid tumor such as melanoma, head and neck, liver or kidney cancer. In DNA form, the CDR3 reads TGTGCCAGCAGCAATAGCTTCTCTGGGGCCAACGTCCTGACTTTC. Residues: CASSNSFSGANVLTF.